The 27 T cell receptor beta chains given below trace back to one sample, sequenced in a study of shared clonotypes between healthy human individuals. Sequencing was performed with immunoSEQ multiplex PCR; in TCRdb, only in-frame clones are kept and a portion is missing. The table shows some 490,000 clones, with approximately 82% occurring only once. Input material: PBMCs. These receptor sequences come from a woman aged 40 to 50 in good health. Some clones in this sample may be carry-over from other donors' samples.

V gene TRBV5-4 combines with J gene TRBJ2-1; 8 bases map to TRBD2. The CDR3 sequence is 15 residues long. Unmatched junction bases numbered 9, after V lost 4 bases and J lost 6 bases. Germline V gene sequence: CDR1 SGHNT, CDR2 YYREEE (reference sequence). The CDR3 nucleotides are TGTGCCAGCAGCCCCCAGCCGAGCGGGAGCAATGAGCAGTTCTTC. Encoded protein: CASSPQPSGSNEQFF.

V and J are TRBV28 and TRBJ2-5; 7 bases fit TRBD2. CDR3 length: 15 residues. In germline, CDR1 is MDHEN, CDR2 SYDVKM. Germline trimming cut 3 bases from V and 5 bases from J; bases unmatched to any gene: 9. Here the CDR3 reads CASSFPPGGRETQYF. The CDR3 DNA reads TGTGCCAGCAGTTTCCCCCCGGGAGGAAGGGAGACCCAGTACTTC.

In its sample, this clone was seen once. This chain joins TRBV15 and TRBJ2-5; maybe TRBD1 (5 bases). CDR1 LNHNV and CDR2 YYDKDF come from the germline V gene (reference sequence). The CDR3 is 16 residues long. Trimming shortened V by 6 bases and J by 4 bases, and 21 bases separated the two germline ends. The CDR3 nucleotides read TGTGCCACCAGGGAACGAACAGGTCGTTACCTAGAGACCCAGTACTTC. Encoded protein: CATRERTGRYLETQYF. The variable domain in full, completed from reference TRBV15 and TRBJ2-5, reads DAMVIQNPRYQVTQFGKPVTLSCSQTLNHNVMYWYQQKSSQAPKLLFHYYDKDFNNEADTPDNFQSRRPNTSFCFLDIRSPGLGDTAMYLCATRERTGRYLETQYFGPGTRLLVL.

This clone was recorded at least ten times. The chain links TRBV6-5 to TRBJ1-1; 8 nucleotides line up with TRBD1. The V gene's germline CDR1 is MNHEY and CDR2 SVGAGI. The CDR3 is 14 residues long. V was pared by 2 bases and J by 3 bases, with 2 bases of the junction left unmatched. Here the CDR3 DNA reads TGTGCCAGCAGTTACGGACAGGGTCACACTGAAGCTTTCTTT. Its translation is CASSYGQGHTEAFF.

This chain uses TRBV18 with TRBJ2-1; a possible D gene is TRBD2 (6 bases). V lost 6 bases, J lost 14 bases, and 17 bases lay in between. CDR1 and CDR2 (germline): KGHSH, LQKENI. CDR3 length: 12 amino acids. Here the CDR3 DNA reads TGTGCCAGCTCGACTAGATCGGATGTTAAGTTCTTC. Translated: CASSTRSDVKFF.

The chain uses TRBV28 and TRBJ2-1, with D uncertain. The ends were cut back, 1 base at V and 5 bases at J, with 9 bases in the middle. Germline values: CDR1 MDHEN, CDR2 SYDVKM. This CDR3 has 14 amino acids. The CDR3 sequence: CASSLFVRNNEQFF. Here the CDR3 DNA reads TGTGCCAGCAGTTTATTTGTGAGGAACAATGAGCAGTTCTTC.

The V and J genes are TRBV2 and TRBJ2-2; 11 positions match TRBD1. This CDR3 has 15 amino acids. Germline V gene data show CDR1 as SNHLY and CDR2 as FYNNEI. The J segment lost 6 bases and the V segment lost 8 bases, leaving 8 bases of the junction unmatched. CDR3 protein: CASRMDRGLAGELFF. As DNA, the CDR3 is TGTGCCAGCCGTATGGACAGGGGGCTGGCCGGGGAGCTGTTTTTT. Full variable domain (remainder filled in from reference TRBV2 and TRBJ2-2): EPEVTQTPSHQVTQMGQEVILRCVPISNHLYFYWYRQILGQKVEFLVSFYNNEISEKSEIFDDQFSVERPDGSNFTLKIRSTKLEDSAMYFCASRMDRGLAGELFFGEGSRLTVL.

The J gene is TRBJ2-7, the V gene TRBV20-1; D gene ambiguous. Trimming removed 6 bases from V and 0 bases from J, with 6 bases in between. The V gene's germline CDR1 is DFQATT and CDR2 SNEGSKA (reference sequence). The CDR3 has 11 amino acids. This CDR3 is CSAPNSYEQYF. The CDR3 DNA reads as TGCAGTGCCCCTAACTCCTACGAGCAGTACTTC.

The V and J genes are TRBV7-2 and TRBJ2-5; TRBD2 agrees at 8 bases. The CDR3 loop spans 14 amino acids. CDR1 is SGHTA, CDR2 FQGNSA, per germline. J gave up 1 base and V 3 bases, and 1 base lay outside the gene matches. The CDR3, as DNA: TGTGCCAGCAGCTTGGGACTAGTCCAAGAGACCCAGTACTTC. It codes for CASSLGLVQETQYF. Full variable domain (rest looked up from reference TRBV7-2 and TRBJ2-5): GAGVSQSPSNKVTEKGKDVELRCDPISGHTALYWYRQSLGQGLEFLIYFQGNSAPDKSGLPSDRFSAERTGGSVSTLTIQRTQQEDSAVYLCASSLGLVQETQYFGPGTRLLVL.

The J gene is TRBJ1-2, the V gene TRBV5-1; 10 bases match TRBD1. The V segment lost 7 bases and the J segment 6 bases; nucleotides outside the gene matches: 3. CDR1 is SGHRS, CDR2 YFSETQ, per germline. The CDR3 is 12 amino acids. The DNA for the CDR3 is TGCGCCAGCGGCGGGACAGGGGATGGCTACACCTTC. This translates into CASGGTGDGYTF.

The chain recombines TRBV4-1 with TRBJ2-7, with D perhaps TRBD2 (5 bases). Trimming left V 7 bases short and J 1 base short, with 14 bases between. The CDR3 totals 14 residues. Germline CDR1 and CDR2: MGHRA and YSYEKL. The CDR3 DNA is TGCGCCAGCAAGAGCGGCCCCACTTCCTACGAGCAGTACTTC. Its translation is CASKSGPTSYEQYF.

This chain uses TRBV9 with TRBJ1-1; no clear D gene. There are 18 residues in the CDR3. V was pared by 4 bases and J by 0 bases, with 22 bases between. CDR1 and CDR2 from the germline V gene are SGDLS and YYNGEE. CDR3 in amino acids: CASSPHRGNSAMNTEAFF. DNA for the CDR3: TGTGCCAGCAGCCCCCACAGAGGTAACAGTGCCATGAACACTGAAGCTTTCTTT. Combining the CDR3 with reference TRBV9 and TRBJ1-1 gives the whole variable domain DSGVTQTPKHLITATGQRVTLRCSPRSGDLSVYWYQQSLDQGLQFLIQYYNGEERAKGNILERFSAQQFPDLHSELNLSSLELGDSALYFCASSPHRGNSAMNTEAFFGQGTRLTVV.

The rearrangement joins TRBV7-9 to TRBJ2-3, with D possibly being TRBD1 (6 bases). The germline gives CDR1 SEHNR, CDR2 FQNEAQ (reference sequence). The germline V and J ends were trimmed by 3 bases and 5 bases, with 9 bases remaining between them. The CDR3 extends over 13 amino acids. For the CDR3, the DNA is TGTGCCAGCAGCTTGACAGGTCGAGATACGCAGTATTTT. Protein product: CASSLTGRDTQYF. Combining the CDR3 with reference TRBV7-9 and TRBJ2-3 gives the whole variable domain DTGVSQNPRHKITKRGQNVTFRCDPISEHNRLYWYRQTLGQGPEFLTYFQNEAQLEKSRLLSDRFSAERPKGSFSTLEIQRTEQGDSAMYLCASSLTGRDTQYFGPGTRLTVL.

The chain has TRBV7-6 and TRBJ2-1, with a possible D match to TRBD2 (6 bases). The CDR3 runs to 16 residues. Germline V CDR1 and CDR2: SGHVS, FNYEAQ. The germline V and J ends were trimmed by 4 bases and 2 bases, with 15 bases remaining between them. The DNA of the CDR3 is TGTGCCAGCAGCTCCCAGGTTAGCGGACCCTACAATGAGCAGTTCTTC. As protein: CASSSQVSGPYNEQFF.

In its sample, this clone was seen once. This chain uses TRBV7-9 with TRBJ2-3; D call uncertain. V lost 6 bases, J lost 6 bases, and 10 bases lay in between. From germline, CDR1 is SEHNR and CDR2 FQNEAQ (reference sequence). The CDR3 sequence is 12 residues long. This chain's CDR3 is CASRTPPDTQYF. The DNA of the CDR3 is TGTGCCAGCAGGACCCCACCGGATACGCAGTATTTT.

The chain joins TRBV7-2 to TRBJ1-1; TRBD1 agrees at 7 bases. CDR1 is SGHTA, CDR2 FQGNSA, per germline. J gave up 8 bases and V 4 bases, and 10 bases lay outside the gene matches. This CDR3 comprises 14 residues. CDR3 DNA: TGTGCCAGCAGCTCCCAAGGGGGCGCAGGCGAAGCTTTCTTT. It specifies CASSSQGGAGEAFF.

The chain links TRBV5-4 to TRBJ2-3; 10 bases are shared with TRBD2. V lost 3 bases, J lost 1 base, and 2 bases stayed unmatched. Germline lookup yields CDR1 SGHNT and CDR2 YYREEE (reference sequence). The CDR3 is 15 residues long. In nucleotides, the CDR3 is TGTGCCAGCAGCTGGGGGACTAGCGGCACAGATACGCAGTATTTT. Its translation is CASSWGTSGTDTQYF.

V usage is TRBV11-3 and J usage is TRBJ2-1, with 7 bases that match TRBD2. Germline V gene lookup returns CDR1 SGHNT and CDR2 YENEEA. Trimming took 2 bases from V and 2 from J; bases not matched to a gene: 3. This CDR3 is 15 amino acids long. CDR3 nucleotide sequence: TGTGCCAGCAGCTTAACCGGGGGGACCTACAATGAGCAGTTCTTC. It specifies CASSLTGGTYNEQFF.

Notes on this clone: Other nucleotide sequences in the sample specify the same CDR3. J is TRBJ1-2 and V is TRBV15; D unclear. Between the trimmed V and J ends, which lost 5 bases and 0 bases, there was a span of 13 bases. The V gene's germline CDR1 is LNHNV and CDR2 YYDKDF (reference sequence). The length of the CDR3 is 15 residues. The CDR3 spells CATSPRGGANYGYTF. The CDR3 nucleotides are TGTGCCACCAGCCCCCGCGGTGGTGCTAACTATGGCTACACCTTC.

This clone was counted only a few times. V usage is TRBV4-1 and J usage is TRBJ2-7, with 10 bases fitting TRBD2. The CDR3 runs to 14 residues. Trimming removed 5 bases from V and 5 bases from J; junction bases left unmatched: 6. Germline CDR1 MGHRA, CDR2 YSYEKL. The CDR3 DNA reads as TGCGCCAGCAGCGAGGGACTAGCGAAGGACGAGCAGTACTTC. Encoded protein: CASSEGLAKDEQYF.

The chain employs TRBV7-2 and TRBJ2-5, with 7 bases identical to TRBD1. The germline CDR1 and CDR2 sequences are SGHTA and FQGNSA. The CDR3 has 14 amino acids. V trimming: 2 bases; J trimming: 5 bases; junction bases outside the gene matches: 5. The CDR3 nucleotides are TGTGCCAGCAGCTTACAGGGGGTAGGGGAGACCCAGTACTTC. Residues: CASSLQGVGETQYF.

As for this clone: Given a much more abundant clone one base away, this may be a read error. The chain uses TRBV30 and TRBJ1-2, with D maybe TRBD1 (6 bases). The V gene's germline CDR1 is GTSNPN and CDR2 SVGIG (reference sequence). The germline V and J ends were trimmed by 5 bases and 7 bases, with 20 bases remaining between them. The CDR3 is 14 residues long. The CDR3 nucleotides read TGTGCCTGGGGGGGGCTGAGGACAAAGGCTGGCTACACCTTC. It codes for CAWGGLRTKAGYTF. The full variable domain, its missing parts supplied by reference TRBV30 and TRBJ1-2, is SQTIHQWPATLVQPVGSPLSLECTVEGTSNPNLYWYRQAAGRGLQLLFYSVGIGQISSEVPQNLSASRPQDRQFILSSKKLLLSDSGFYLCAWGGLRTKAGYTFGSGTRLTVV.

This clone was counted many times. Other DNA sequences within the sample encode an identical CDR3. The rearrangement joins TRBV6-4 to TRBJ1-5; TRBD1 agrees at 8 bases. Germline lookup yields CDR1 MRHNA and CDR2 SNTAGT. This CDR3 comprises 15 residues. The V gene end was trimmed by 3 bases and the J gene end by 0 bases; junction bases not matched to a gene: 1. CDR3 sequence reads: CASSETGDSNQPQHF. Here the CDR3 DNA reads TGTGCCAGCAGTGAGACAGGGGATAGCAATCAGCCCCAGCATTTT.

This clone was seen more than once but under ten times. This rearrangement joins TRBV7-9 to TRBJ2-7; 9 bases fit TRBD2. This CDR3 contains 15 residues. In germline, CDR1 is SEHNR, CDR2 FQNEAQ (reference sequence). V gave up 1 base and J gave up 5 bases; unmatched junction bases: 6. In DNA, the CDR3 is TGTGCCAGCAGCTTAGGAAGTAGCGGGAGCCACGAGCAGTACTTC. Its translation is CASSLGSSGSHEQYF. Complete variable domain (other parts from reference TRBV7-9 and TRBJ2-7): DTGVSQNPRHKITKRGQNVTFRCDPISEHNRLYWYRQTLGQGPEFLTYFQNEAQLEKSRLLSDRFSAERPKGSFSTLEIQRTEQGDSAMYLCASSLGSSGSHEQYFGPGTRLTVT.

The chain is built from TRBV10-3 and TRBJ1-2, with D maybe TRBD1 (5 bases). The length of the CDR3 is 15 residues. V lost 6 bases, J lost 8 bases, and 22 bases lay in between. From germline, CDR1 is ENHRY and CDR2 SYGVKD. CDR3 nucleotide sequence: TGTGCCATCAGCGCAACCAGGGTGGAATTATTGGGCTACACCTTC. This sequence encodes CAISATRVELLGYTF.

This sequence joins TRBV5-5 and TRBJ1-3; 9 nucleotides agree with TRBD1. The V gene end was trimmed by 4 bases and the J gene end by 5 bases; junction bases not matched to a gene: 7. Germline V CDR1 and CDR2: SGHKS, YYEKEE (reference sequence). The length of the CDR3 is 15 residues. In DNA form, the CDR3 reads TGTGCCAGCAGCCCGGGACAGGGAGGGCGAAACACCATATATTTT. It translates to CASSPGQGGRNTIYF.

The CDR3 bases are TGTGCCAGTAGGAATAACAGGGGGCTTGGGGAGACCCAGTACTTC. It yields the protein CASRNNRGLGETQYF. The chain uses TRBV19 and TRBJ2-5; 9 bases map to TRBD1. V trimming: 6 bases; J trimming: 5 bases; junction bases outside the gene matches: 10. There are 15 residues in the CDR3. Germline CDR1 LNHDA, CDR2 SQIVND (reference sequence). Full variable domain (rest looked up from reference TRBV19 and TRBJ2-5): DGGITQSPKYLFRKEGQNVTLSCEQNLNHDAMYWYRQDPGQGLRLIYYSQIVNDFQKGDIAEGYSVSREKKESFPLTVTSAQKNPTAFYLCASRNNRGLGETQYFGPGTRLLVL.